The clone carrying this T cell receptor (beta chain) is termed medium-sized. The antigen is undetermined. V was trimmed by 2 bases and J by 5 bases, leaving 19 bases between them. The CDR3 is 16 amino acids. CDR1 and CDR2 (germline): SGHNT, YENEEA. This entry belongs to a study of T cells in localized non-small cell lung cancer. Only in-frame clones appear in the TCRdb table, and some are missing; sequencing was by immunoSEQ multiplex PCR. Found here are 4,000 to 5,000 clones, about 25% of them singletons; the top ten hold about 8%. Broader study findings: The greatest T cell clonality was found in uninvolved adjacent lung (higher than in tumor).

This chain joins TRBV11-3 and TRBJ2-7; perhaps TRBD1 as D (5 bases). Sequencing was performed on lung tumor tissue, taken before any cancer treatment. The TCR was taken from a male donor older than 55 with stage I lung adenocarcinoma. CDR3 DNA: TGTGCCAGCAGCTTACTGGCAGGGAAGTTCTTTGACGAGCAGTACTTC. Encoded protein: CASSLLAGKFFDEQYF. Looking up the rest from reference TRBV11-3 and TRBJ2-7 gives the full variable domain: EAGVVQSPRYKIIEKKQPVAFWCNPISGHNTLYWYLQNLGQGPELLIRYENEEAVDDSQLPKDRFSAERLKGVDSTLKIQPAELGDSAVYLCASSLLAGKFFDEQYFGPGTRLTVT.